The TCR beta chain under discussion was sequenced for a study of shared clonotypes between healthy human individuals. Study information: The donor pool was made up of two women and three men aged 18 to 49.

Assay used: immunoSEQ multiplex PCR; TCRdb lists only in-frame clones, some missing. Of over a million clones listed, around 97% are singletons. Each of the donors was a healthy adult who was HIV-negative and had not had a recent acute infection or vaccination. The CDR3 has 15 residues. V lost 2 bases and J lost 3; bases outside the gene matches: 3. The V gene's germline CDR1 is ENHRY and CDR2 SYGVKD. The chain employs TRBV10-3 and TRBJ2-3, with 9 bases lining up with TRBD1. Sequences were obtained from naive CD4+ T cells sorted from blood. Regarding subset: CD45RA+ positively selected. The receptor comes from a man younger than 45 in good health. CDR3 loop: CAISELDRGTDTQYF. The DNA of the CDR3 is TGTGCCATCAGTGAGCTAGACAGGGGGACAGATACGCAGTATTTT.